This is a list of T cell receptor beta chains from one sample in a study of blood T cell repertoires in COVID-19. Using immunoSEQ multiplex PCR, the repertoire was profiled, and TCRdb retains in-frame clones only, with some absent. The sample yields about 40,000 clones, approximately 80% seen once. The material sequenced was peripheral blood. These receptors all come from a woman aged 55-69 years with acute or convalescent COVID-19. Each CDR3 is given with its conserved first and last residue. A D gene is named only where the DNA matches it firmly. Some rows mark clone size as missing; the rest say once, few, many or name a class of expanded clone.

len: 17; abundance: .; v_gene: TRBV2; j_gene: TRBJ2-1; d_gene: TRBD2; CDR3nt: TGTGCCAGCAGTGACCCAGCAGCGGGAGGAACCTACAATGAGCAGTTCTTC; CDR3aa: CASSDPAAGGTYNEQFF
len: 16; abundance: .; v_gene: TRBV5-8; j_gene: TRBJ2-3; d_gene: TRBD1; CDR3nt: TGTGCCAGCAGCAGAGGGACAGGGGCGATGACAGATACGCAGTATTTT; CDR3aa: CASSRGTGAMTDTQYF
len: 14; abundance: once; v_gene: TRBV28; j_gene: TRBJ2-1; d_gene: TRBD1; CDR3nt: TGTGCCAGCAGTCCCGGACAGGGTCTTGGTGAGCAGTTCTTC; CDR3aa: CASSPGQGLGEQFF
len: 12; abundance: .; v_gene: TRBV29-1; j_gene: TRBJ2-1; d_gene: .; CDR3nt: TGCAGCGTTGACGTTATGAGGGATGAGCAGTTCTTC; CDR3aa: CSVDVMRDEQFF
len: 18; abundance: .; v_gene: TRBV9; j_gene: TRBJ2-5; d_gene: TRBD2; CDR3nt: TGTGCCAGCAGCGCCGGACTAGCGGGGGGGTTGTACCAAGAGACCCAGTACTTC; CDR3aa: CASSAGLAGGLYQETQYF
len: 15; abundance: .; v_gene: TRBV15; j_gene: TRBJ2-6; d_gene: .; CDR3nt: TGTGCCACCAGCGTCACAGGGACTGGGGCCAACGTCCTGACTTTC; CDR3aa: CATSVTGTGANVLTF
len: 14; abundance: .; v_gene: TRBV5-6; j_gene: TRBJ2-7; d_gene: .; CDR3nt: TGTGCCAGCAGCTTGGGCTCCTGGAGCTACGAGCAGTACTTC; CDR3aa: CASSLGSWSYEQYF
len: 17; abundance: .; v_gene: TRBV27; j_gene: TRBJ1-4; d_gene: .; CDR3nt: TGTGCCAGCAGTTTTTCAGGGGCGGGCGCAGCTAATGAAAAACTGTTTTTT; CDR3aa: CASSFSGAGAANEKLFF
len: 16; abundance: .; v_gene: TRBV7-2; j_gene: TRBJ2-3; d_gene: TRBD2; CDR3nt: TGTGCCAGCAGCTTAGCTAGCGGGGGCCTCGCCGATACGCAGTATTTT; CDR3aa: CASSLASGGLADTQYF
len: 15; abundance: once; v_gene: TRBV10-3; j_gene: TRBJ2-7; d_gene: .; CDR3nt: TGTGCCATCAGTGAGTACGTTAAGGGGAATTACGAGCAGTACTTC; CDR3aa: CAISEYVKGNYEQYF
len: 18; abundance: .; v_gene: TRBV4-1; j_gene: TRBJ2-1; d_gene: TRBD2; CDR3nt: TGCGCCAGCAGCCGCCCAGCGGGACTAGCGGGCCAACGACATGAGCAGTTCTTC; CDR3aa: CASSRPAGLAGQRHEQFF
len: 15; abundance: once; v_gene: TRBV11-3; j_gene: TRBJ2-1; d_gene: TRBD2; CDR3nt: TGTGCCAGCAGCTTTAGCGGGAGTTCCTACAATGAGCAGTTCTTC; CDR3aa: CASSFSGSSYNEQFF
len: 13; abundance: once; v_gene: TRBV18; j_gene: TRBJ1-6; d_gene: .; CDR3nt: TGTGCCAGCTCACCACAGAGCTCATCGAAACTCCACTTT; CDR3aa: CASSPQSSSKLHF
len: 15; abundance: .; v_gene: TRBV11-2; j_gene: TRBJ1-4; d_gene: .; CDR3nt: TGTGCCAGCAGCTTGCTACAGGGCACTAATGAAAAACTGTTTTTT; CDR3aa: CASSLLQGTNEKLFF
len: 15; abundance: .; v_gene: TRBV5-1; j_gene: TRBJ2-3; d_gene: .; CDR3nt: TGCGCCAGCAGCTTGGGGCCGGGGGGCCCAGATACGCAGTATTTT; CDR3aa: CASSLGPGGPDTQYF
len: 15; abundance: .; v_gene: TRBV5-1; j_gene: TRBJ1-1; d_gene: .; CDR3nt: TGCGCCAGCAGCTTGGCCGCAGAAATGAACACTGAAGCTTTCTTT; CDR3aa: CASSLAAEMNTEAFF
len: 14; abundance: .; v_gene: TRBV7-3; j_gene: TRBJ2-1; d_gene: .; CDR3nt: TGTGCCAGCAGCCCTATGGGCACCTACAATGAGCAGTTCTTC; CDR3aa: CASSPMGTYNEQFF
len: 11; abundance: few; v_gene: TRBV5-1; j_gene: TRBJ2-2; d_gene: .; CDR3nt: TGCGCCAGCAGCTCAACCGGGGAGCTGTTTTTT; CDR3aa: CASSSTGELFF
len: 14; abundance: .; v_gene: TRBV3-1/TRBV3-2; j_gene: TRBJ1-6; d_gene: .; CDR3nt: TGTGCCAGCAGCCAAGATTCGACGGGTGTACCCCTCCACTTT; CDR3aa: CASSQDSTGVPLHF
len: 18; abundance: .; v_gene: TRBV9; j_gene: TRBJ2-2; d_gene: TRBD1; CDR3nt: TGTGCCAGCAGCACCCAACCGGGGACAGGGAAGGGGACCGGGGAGCTGTTTTTT; CDR3aa: CASSTQPGTGKGTGELFF
len: 16; abundance: .; v_gene: TRBV4-1; j_gene: TRBJ2-1; d_gene: TRBD1; CDR3nt: TGCGCCAGCAGAGCCGCCGGACAGGGCCCCTACAATGAGCAGTTCTTC; CDR3aa: CASRAAGQGPYNEQFF
len: 16; abundance: .; v_gene: TRBV4-2; j_gene: TRBJ2-5; d_gene: TRBD2; CDR3nt: TGTGCCAGCAGCCAGATAGCGGGGGGGCTAGGGGAGACCCAGTACTTC; CDR3aa: CASSQIAGGLGETQYF
len: 15; abundance: .; v_gene: TRBV7-8; j_gene: TRBJ1-4; d_gene: .; CDR3nt: TGTGCCAGCAGCTTAGCCGCAGGGGCGGGTGAAAAACTGTTTTTT; CDR3aa: CASSLAAGAGEKLFF
len: 15; abundance: .; v_gene: TRBV7-9; j_gene: TRBJ2-5; d_gene: TRBD2; CDR3nt: TGTGCCAGCAGTTTTAGCGGGATGGGCCAAGAGACCCAGTACTTC; CDR3aa: CASSFSGMGQETQYF
len: 14; abundance: .; v_gene: TRBV18; j_gene: TRBJ1-1; d_gene: TRBD1; CDR3nt: TGTGCCAGCTCACCGTCCCGGGACAGGGGCCGAGCTTTCTTT; CDR3aa: CASSPSRDRGRAFF
len: 14; abundance: .; v_gene: TRBV28; j_gene: TRBJ1-3; d_gene: TRBD1; CDR3nt: TGTGCCAGCAGACAGGGGGGTTTTTCGAACACCATATATTTT; CDR3aa: CASRQGGFSNTIYF
len: 17; abundance: .; v_gene: TRBV5-1; j_gene: TRBJ2-3; d_gene: TRBD2; CDR3nt: TGCGCCAGCAGCCGGGGACTAGCGGGGGTGTCCTCAGATACGCAGTATTTT; CDR3aa: CASSRGLAGVSSDTQYF
len: 13; abundance: .; v_gene: TRBV9; j_gene: TRBJ2-5; d_gene: .; CDR3nt: TGTGCCAGCAGCGTAGCGGGTGGAGAGACCCAGTACTTC; CDR3aa: CASSVAGGETQYF
len: 16; abundance: .; v_gene: TRBV11-1; j_gene: TRBJ2-3; d_gene: TRBD1; CDR3nt: TGTGCCAGCAGCTTAGCGTGGGCAGGGGGCCGAGATACGCAGTATTTT; CDR3aa: CASSLAWAGGRDTQYF
len: 17; abundance: few; v_gene: TRBV19; j_gene: TRBJ1-1; d_gene: .; CDR3nt: TGTGCCAGTAGTGATGCAACCGCGGGGGGAAAGAACACTGAAGCTTTCTTT; CDR3aa: CASSDATAGGKNTEAFF
len: 17; abundance: .; v_gene: TRBV3-1/TRBV3-2; j_gene: TRBJ2-5; d_gene: .; CDR3nt: TGTGCCAGCAGCCAAATGGGGGGGGGCCACACCCAAGAGACCCAGTACTTC; CDR3aa: CASSQMGGGHTQETQYF
len: 15; abundance: .; v_gene: TRBV7-2; j_gene: TRBJ1-4; d_gene: .; CDR3nt: TGTGCCAGCAGCTCCGGACAAGGCCCACGGGAAAAACTGTTTTTT; CDR3aa: CASSSGQGPREKLFF
len: 15; abundance: .; v_gene: TRBV29-1; j_gene: TRBJ2-7; d_gene: .; CDR3nt: TGCAGCGTTGCCGGAGGCGTCGGGAATATTTACGAGCAGTACTTC; CDR3aa: CSVAGGVGNIYEQYF
len: 15; abundance: .; v_gene: TRBV7-3; j_gene: TRBJ1-1; d_gene: TRBD1; CDR3nt: TGTGCCAGCAGCTTAGCGAGACAGGGGGTAACTGAAGCTTTCTTT; CDR3aa: CASSLARQGVTEAFF
len: 15; abundance: .; v_gene: TRBV11-3; j_gene: TRBJ2-7; d_gene: TRBD1; CDR3nt: TGTGCCAGCAGCCCCCCGGGACAGGGGCACTACGAGCAGTACTTC; CDR3aa: CASSPPGQGHYEQYF
len: 14; abundance: few; v_gene: TRBV4-2; j_gene: TRBJ2-7; d_gene: TRBD1; CDR3nt: TGTGCCAGCAGCCAAGGTGGACAGGAATTCGAGCAGTACTTC; CDR3aa: CASSQGGQEFEQYF
len: 16; abundance: .; v_gene: TRBV28; j_gene: TRBJ1-5; d_gene: TRBD1; CDR3nt: TGTGCCAGCAGTTTATTCGGTTGGACAGGGGATCAGCCCCAGCATTTT; CDR3aa: CASSLFGWTGDQPQHF
len: 14; abundance: .; v_gene: TRBV7-3; j_gene: TRBJ1-2; d_gene: .; CDR3nt: TGTGCCAGCAGCTTTAACGCCTGGGGGGTTGGCTACACCTTC; CDR3aa: CASSFNAWGVGYTF
len: 16; abundance: .; v_gene: TRBV27; j_gene: TRBJ1-5; d_gene: .; CDR3nt: TGTGCCAGCAGTTTAATGGCCGGGAAAGTTAATCAGCCCCAGCATTTT; CDR3aa: CASSLMAGKVNQPQHF
len: 15; abundance: .; v_gene: TRBV28; j_gene: TRBJ1-1; d_gene: .; CDR3nt: TGTGCCAGCAGCGAACTTCAGGGCCGGAACACTGAAGCTTTCTTT; CDR3aa: CASSELQGRNTEAFF
len: 15; abundance: .; v_gene: TRBV5-1; j_gene: TRBJ2-1; d_gene: TRBD2; CDR3nt: TGCGCCAGCAGCTCTATAGTCGCCGGGGGGGGCGAGCAGTTCTTC; CDR3aa: CASSSIVAGGGEQFF
len: 17; abundance: .; v_gene: TRBV5-4; j_gene: TRBJ2-2; d_gene: TRBD1; CDR3nt: TGTGCCAGCACCTTGGGTGGGACAGGGGTAAACACCGGGGAGCTGTTTTTT; CDR3aa: CASTLGGTGVNTGELFF
len: 19; abundance: once; v_gene: TRBV5-1; j_gene: TRBJ1-6; d_gene: .; CDR3nt: TGCGCCAGCAGCTTGGAGGCAGCCGGTCAGGGGTCCTATAATTCACCCCTCCACTTT; CDR3aa: CASSLEAAGQGSYNSPLHF
len: 14; abundance: few; v_gene: TRBV19; j_gene: TRBJ1-2; d_gene: .; CDR3nt: TGTGCCAGTAGTCGGGGGGCCGATAGAGACGGCTACACCTTC; CDR3aa: CASSRGADRDGYTF
len: 13; abundance: once; v_gene: TRBV7-9; j_gene: TRBJ2-7; d_gene: TRBD1; CDR3nt: TGTGCCAGCAGCCCTCAGGGGGCCTACGAGCAGTACTTC; CDR3aa: CASSPQGAYEQYF
len: 13; abundance: .; v_gene: TRBV10-3; j_gene: TRBJ1-1; d_gene: .; CDR3nt: TGTGCCATCAGTGAGGGACATGCGTCTGAAGCTTTCTTT; CDR3aa: CAISEGHASEAFF
len: 16; abundance: .; v_gene: TRBV28; j_gene: TRBJ1-6; d_gene: .; CDR3nt: TGTGCCAGCAGTTTCCTTGGACAGACGTATAATTCACCCCTCCACTTT; CDR3aa: CASSFLGQTYNSPLHF
len: 18; abundance: .; v_gene: TRBV19; j_gene: TRBJ2-3; d_gene: .; CDR3nt: TGTGCCAGTAGGCCCCTACCCGGACTGACTACTAGCACAGATACGCAGTATTTT; CDR3aa: CASRPLPGLTTSTDTQYF
len: 15; abundance: .; v_gene: TRBV6-1; j_gene: TRBJ1-1; d_gene: TRBD1; CDR3nt: TGTGCCAGCAGCGAACCTCTTCAGGGGGCAACTGAAGCTTTCTTT; CDR3aa: CASSEPLQGATEAFF
len: 16; abundance: .; v_gene: TRBV28; j_gene: TRBJ2-7; d_gene: TRBD1; CDR3nt: TGTGCCAGCTCCCCAACGCCAGGACAGGGCTCCTACGAGCAGTACTTC; CDR3aa: CASSPTPGQGSYEQYF
len: 16; abundance: few; v_gene: TRBV3-1/TRBV3-2; j_gene: TRBJ2-1; d_gene: .; CDR3nt: TGTGCCAGCAGCCAAGGGGGCCAGGGGTTCCACAATGAGCAGTTCTTC; CDR3aa: CASSQGGQGFHNEQFF